This TCR beta chain was recovered during a study of CD8 T cells in Susac syndrome. The authors reverse transcribed 0.5 to 1 ug RNA with random hexamers. TCRdb processed the immunoSEQ multiplex PCR reads anew with MiXCR; each CDR3 protein has one entry. The sample records about 400,000 distinct CDR3 sequences, around 85% being singletons. Germline V gene sequence: CDR1 SGHNT, CDR2 YYREEE (reference sequence). The CDR3 has 12 amino acids. V was pared by 2 bases and J by 7 bases, with 10 bases between. The clonotype was recovered from a human donor with multiple sclerosis. The sample was CD8+ T cells from PBMCs. The chain joins TRBV5-4 to TRBJ2-7, with D tentatively TRBD2 (5 bases). CDR3 sequence (DNA): TGTGCCAGCAGCTTTGACCCGGGGGAGCAGTACTTC. Translated, it gives CASSFDPGEQYF.